The clone carrying this T cell receptor (beta chain) was seen repeatedly, ten times or more. Its antigen is still unknown. This entry comes from a study of molecular identifiers for immune sequencing clone quantification. Each CDR3 protein is one row after TCRdb ran MiXCR on the PCR reads. The table includes 550,000 to 750,000 distinct CDR3 sequences, just under 20% detected once. Broader study findings: Over 99% of effector molecules, but under 1% in naive cells, were held by clones with more than 20 RNA copies.

Each library that profiled naive CD8 cells came from roughly 20,000 to 1,000,000 sorted cells with 10%, 30% or 50% RNA. Sorting recovered naive CD8 T cells on a CD8+CD4-CCR7+CD45RA+ profile. The V end lost 5 bases, the J end lost 5 bases, and 12 bases lay between the germline ends. Germline CDR1 and CDR2: SGHAT and FQDESV (reference sequence). This CDR3 is 13 amino acids long. The chain joins TRBV11-1 to TRBJ1-1; D not resolved. The specimen was naive CD8+ T cells from blood, with Jurkat cell RNA spiked in. As for subset: FACS-sorted CD8+CD4-CCR7+CD45RA+ naive T cells. This TCR came from a human donor in good health. Some libraries in this study had Jurkat cell RNA spiked in. This chain's CDR3 is CASSEPDGTEAFF. The CDR3 nucleotides are TGTGCCAGCAGCGAGCCTGACGGAACTGAAGCTTTCTTT.